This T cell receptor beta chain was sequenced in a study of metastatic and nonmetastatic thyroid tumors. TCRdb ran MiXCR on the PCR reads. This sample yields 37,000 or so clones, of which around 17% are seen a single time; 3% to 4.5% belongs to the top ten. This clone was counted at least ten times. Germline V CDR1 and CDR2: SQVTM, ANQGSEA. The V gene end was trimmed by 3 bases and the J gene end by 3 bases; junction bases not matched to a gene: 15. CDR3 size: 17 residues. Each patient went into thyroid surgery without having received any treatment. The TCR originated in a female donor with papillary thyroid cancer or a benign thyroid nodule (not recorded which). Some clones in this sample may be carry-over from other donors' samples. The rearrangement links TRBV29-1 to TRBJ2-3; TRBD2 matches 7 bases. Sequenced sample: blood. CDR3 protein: CSVDFGRGVSSTDTQYF. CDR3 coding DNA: TGCAGCGTTGACTTTGGTCGGGGGGTGAGTTCTACAGATACGCAGTATTTT.